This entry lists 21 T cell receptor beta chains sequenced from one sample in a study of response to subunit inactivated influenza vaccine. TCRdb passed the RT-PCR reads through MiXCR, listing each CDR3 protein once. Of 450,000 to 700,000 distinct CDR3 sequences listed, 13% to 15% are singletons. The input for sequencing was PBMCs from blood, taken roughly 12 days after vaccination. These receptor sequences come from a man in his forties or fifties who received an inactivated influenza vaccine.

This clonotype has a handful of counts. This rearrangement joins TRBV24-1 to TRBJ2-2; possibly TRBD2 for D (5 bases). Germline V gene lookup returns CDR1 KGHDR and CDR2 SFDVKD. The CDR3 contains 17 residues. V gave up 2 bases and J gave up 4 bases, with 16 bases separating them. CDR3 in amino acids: CATSDSRGSYGTGELFF. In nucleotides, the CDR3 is TGTGCCACCAGTGATTCCCGGGGTTCCTATGGCACCGGGGAGCTGTTTTTT.

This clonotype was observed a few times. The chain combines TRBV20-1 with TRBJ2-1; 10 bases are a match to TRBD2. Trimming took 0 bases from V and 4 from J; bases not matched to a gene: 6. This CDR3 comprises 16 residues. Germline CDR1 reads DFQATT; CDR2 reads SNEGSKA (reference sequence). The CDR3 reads CSARDKWTSGYNEQFF. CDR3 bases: TGCAGTGCTAGAGATAAGTGGACTAGCGGTTACAATGAGCAGTTCTTC.

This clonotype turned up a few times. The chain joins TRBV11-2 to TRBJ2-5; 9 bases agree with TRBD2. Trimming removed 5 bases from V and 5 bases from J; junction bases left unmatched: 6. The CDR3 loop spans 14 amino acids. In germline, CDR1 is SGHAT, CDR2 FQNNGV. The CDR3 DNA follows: TGTGCCAGCAGCCCAATAGCGGGGGCGGAGACCCAGTACTTC. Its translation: CASSPIAGAETQYF.

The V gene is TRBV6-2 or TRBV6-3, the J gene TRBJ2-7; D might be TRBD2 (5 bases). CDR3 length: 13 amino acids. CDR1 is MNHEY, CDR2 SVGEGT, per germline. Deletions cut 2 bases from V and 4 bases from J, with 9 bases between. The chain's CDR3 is CASSYGEPYEQYF. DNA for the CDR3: TGTGCCAGCAGTTACGGGGAGCCTTACGAGCAGTACTTC.

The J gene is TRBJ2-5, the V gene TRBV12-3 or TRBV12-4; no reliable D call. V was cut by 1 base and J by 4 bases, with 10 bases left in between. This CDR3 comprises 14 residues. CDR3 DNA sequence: TGTGCCAGCAGTTTAGGTGGACCCGCAGAGACCCAGTACTTC. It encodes CASSLGGPAETQYF.

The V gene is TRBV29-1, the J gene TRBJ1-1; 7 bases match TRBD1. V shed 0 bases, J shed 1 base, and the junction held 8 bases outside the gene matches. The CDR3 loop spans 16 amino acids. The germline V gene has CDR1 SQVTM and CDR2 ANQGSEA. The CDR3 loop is CSVEEFVRQGNTEAFF. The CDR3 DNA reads TGCAGCGTTGAAGAATTCGTGCGACAGGGGAACACTGAAGCTTTCTTT.

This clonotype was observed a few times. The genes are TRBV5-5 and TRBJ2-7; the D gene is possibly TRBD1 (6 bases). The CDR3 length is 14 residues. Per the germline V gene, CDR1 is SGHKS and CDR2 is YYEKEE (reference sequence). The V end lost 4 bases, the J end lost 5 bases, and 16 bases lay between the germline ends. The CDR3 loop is CASSQLTGLDEQYF. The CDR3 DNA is TGTGCCAGCAGCCAACTCACAGGGCTCGACGAGCAGTACTTC. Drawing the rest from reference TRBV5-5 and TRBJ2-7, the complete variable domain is DAGVTQSPTHLIKTRGQQVTLRCSPISGHKSVSWYQQVLGQGPQFIFQYYEKEERGRGNFPDRFSARQFPNYSSELNVNALLLGDSALYLCASSQLTGLDEQYFGPGTRLTVT.

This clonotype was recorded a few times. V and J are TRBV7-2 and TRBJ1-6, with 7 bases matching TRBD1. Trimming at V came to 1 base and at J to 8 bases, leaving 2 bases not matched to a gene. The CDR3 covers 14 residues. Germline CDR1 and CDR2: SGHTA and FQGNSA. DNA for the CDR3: TGTGCCAGCAGCTTAGTACAGGGGTATTCACCCCTCCACTTT. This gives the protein CASSLVQGYSPLHF.

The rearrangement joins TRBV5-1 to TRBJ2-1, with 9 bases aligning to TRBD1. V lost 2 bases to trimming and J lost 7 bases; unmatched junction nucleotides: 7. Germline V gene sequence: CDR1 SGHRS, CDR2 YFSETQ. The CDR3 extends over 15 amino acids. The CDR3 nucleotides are TGCGCCAGCAGCTTAGGACAGGGGAGGGCTAATGAGCAGTTCTTC. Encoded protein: CASSLGQGRANEQFF. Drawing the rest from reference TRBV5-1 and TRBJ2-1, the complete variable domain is KAGVTQTPRYLIKTRGQQVTLSCSPISGHRSVSWYQQTPGQGLQFLFEYFSETQRNKGNFPGRFSGRQFSNSRSEMNVSTLELGDSALYLCASSLGQGRANEQFFGPGTRLTVL.

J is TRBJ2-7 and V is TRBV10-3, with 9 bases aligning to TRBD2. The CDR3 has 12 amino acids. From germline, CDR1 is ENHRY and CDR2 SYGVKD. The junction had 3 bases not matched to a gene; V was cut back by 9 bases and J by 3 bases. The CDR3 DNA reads TGTGCCATTAGCGGGAGTGTCTACGAGCAGTACTTC. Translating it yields CAISGSVYEQYF.

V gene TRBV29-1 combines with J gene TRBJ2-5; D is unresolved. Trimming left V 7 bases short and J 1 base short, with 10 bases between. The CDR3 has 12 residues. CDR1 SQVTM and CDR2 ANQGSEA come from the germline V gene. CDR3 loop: CSARPRQETQYF. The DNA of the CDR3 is TGCAGCGCCCGTCCCCGCCAAGAGACCCAGTACTTC.

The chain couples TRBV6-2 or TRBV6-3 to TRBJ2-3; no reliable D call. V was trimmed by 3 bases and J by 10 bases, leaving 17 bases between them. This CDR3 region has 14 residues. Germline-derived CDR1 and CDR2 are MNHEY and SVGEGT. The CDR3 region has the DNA TGTGCCAGCAGTTATAATTTCGTTGGCGGTGCGCAGTATTTT. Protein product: CASSYNFVGGAQYF.

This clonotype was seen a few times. CDR3 in amino acids: CASTLRGGTNTEAFF. CDR3 nucleotide sequence: TGTGCCAGCACCTTAAGGGGGGGGACGAACACTGAAGCTTTCTTT. V is TRBV2 and J is TRBJ1-1; the D gene is possibly TRBD1 (6 bases). Between the trimmed V and J ends, which lost 7 bases and 1 base, there was a span of 16 bases. The germline V gene encodes CDR1 SNHLY and CDR2 FYNNEI. This CDR3 is built from 15 residues.

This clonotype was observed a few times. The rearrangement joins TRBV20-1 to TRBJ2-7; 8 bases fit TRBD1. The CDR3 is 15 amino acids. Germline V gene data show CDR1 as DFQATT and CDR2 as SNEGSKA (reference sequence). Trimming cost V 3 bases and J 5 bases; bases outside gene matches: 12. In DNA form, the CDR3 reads TGCAGTGCTAGGCACCTCCTACAGGGGGGTCACGAGCAGTACTTC. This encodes CSARHLLQGGHEQYF.

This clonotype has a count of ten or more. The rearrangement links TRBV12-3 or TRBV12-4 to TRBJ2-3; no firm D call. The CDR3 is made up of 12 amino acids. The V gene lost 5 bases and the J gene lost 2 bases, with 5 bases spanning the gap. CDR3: CASSQPTDTQYF. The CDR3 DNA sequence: TGTGCCAGCAGTCAACCCACAGATACGCAGTATTTT.

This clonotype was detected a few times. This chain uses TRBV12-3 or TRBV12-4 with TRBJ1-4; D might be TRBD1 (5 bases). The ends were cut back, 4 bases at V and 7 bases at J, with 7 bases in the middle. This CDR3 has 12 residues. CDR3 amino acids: CASSSGTEKLFF. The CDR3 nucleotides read TGTGCCAGCAGTTCAGGGACTGAAAAACTGTTTTTT.

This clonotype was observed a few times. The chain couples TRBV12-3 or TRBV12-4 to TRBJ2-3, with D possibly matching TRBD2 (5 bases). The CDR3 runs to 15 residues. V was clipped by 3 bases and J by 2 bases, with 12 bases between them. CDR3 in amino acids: CASSFSRGYTDTQYF. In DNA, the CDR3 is TGTGCCAGCAGTTTTAGTCGGGGATACACAGATACGCAGTATTTT.

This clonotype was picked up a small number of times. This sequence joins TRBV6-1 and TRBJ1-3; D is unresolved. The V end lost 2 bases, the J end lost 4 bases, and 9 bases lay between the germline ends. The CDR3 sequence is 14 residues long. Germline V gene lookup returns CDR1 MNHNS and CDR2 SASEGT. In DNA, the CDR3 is TGTGCCAGCAGTGAAATGGCTCCCGGAAACACCATATATTTT. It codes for CASSEMAPGNTIYF.

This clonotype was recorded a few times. DNA of the CDR3: TGCGCCAGCAGCCAAGATGGGGGCGCTGAAGCTTTCTTT. As protein: CASSQDGGAEAFF. The rearrangement links TRBV4-3 to TRBJ1-1, with a weak D call TRBD1 (6 bases). Germline V gene lookup returns CDR1 LGHNA and CDR2 YSLEER. CDR3 length equals 13 residues. The germline V and J ends were trimmed by 0 bases and 6 bases, with 8 bases remaining between them.

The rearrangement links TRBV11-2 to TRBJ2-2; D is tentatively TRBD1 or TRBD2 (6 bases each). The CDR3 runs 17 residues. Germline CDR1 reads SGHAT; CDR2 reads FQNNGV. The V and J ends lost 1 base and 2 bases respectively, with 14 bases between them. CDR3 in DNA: TGTGCCAGCAGCTTAGGGAGGGGGATAACAAACACCGGGGAGCTGTTTTTT. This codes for CASSLGRGITNTGELFF.

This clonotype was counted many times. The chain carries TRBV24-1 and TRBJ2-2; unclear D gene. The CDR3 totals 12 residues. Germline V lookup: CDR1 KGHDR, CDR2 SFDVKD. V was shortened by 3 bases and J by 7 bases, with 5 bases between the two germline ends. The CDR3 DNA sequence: TGTGCCACCAGTGATGCTTACGGGGAGCTGTTTTTT. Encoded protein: CATSDAYGELFF.